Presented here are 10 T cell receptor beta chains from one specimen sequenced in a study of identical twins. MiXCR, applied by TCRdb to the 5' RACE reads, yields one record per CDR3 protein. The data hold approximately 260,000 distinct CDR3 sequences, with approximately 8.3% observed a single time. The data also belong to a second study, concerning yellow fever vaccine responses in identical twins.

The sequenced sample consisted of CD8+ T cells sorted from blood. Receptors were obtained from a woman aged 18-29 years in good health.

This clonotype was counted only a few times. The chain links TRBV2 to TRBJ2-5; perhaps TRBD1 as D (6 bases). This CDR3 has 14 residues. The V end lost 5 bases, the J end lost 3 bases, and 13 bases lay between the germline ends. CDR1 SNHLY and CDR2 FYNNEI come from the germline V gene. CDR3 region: CASSQDSTKETQYF. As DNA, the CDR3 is TGTGCCAGCAGTCAGGACAGCACCAAAGAGACCCAGTACTTC.

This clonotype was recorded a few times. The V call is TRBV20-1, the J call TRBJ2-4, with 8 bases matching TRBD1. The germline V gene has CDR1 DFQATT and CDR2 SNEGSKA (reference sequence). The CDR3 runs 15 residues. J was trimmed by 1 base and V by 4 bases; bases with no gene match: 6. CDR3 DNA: TGCAGTGCTAAGACAGGGGTTCTGGCCAAAAACATTCAGTACTTC. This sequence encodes CSAKTGVLAKNIQYF.

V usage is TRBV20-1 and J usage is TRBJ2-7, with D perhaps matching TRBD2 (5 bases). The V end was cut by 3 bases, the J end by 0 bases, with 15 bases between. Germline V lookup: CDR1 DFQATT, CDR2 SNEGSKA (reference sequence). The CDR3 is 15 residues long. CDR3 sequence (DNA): TGCAGTGCTAGGCTCGCGGGCTCCGTCTCCTACGAGCAGTACTTC. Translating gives CSARLAGSVSYEQYF.

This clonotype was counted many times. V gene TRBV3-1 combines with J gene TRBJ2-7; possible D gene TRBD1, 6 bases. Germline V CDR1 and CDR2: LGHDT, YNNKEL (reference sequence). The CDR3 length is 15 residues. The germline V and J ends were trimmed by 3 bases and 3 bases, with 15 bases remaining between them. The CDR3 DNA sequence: TGTGCCAGCAGCCACACTAGACAGGACCACTACGAGCAGTACTTC. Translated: CASSHTRQDHYEQYF.

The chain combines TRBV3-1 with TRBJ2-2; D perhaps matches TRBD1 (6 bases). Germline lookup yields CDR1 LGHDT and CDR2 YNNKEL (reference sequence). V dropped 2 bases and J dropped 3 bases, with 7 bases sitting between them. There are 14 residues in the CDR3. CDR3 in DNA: TGTGCCAGCAGCCAAAGACAGGACACCGGGGAGCTGTTTTTT. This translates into CASSQRQDTGELFF.

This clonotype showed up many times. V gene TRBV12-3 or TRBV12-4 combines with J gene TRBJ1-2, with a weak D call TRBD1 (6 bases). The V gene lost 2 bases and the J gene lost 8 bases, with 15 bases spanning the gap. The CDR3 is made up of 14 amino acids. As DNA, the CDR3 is TGTGCCAGCAGTTTATTTCGGGACATCCCAGGCTACACCTTC. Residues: CASSLFRDIPGYTF.

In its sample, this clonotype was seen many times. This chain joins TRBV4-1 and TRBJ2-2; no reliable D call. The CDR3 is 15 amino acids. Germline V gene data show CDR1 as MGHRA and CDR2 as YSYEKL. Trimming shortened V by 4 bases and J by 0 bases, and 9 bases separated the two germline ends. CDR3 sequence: CASSLHLSNTGELFF. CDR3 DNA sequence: TGCGCCAGCAGCCTACACCTTTCGAACACCGGGGAGCTGTTTTTT.

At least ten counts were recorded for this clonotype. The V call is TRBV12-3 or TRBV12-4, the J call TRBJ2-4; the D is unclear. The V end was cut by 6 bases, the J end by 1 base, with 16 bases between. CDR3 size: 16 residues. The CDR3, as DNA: TGTGCCAGCAGCACCCTAATGGATCTGGCCAAAAACATTCAGTACTTC. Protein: CASSTLMDLAKNIQYF.

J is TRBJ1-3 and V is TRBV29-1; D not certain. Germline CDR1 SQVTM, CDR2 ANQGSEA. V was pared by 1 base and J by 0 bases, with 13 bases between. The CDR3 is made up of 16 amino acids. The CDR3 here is CSVEGAPGSSGNTIYF. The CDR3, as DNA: TGCAGCGTTGAAGGGGCACCGGGGAGCTCTGGAAACACCATATATTTT.

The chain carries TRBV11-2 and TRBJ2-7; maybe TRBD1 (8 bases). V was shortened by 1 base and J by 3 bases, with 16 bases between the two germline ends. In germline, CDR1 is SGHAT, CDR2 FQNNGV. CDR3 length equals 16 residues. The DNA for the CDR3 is TGTGCCAGCAGCTTAGCCCCAACAGGGGGGGACTACGAGCAGTACTTC. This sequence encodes CASSLAPTGGDYEQYF.